This entry is about one T cell receptor (beta chain). Its antigen is unidentified. The CDR3 consists of 13 residues. Trimming removed 2 bases from V and 4 bases from J, with 10 bases in between. Germline lookup yields CDR1 SGHRS and CDR2 YFSETQ. This entry comes from a study of T cell responses to AZD1222 COVID-19 vaccine. Study findings and constraints: With dominance at 160-218 and 743-854, vaccine-associated CD4 TCRs spanned spike. Donors in the cohort were predominantly white British and more often female, and clonal diversity was possibly underestimated.

Measured with immunoSEQ multiplex PCR; TCRdb has only the in-frame clones, and not every one. The table has 98,000 or so clones, around nine tenths seen once. The receptor comes from an adult who received the MenACWY meningococcal vaccine as a control. The gene calls are TRBV5-1 and TRBJ2-7; D is unclear. The sample here was peripheral blood, taken 28 days after the second dose of the MenACWY control vaccine. The CDR3: CASSLDTNYEQYF. Written as DNA, the CDR3 is TGCGCCAGCAGCTTAGACACGAATTACGAGCAGTACTTC.